A single sample gave rise to the 26 T cell receptor beta chains below, sequenced in a study of T-cell reconstitution after alpha-beta-depleted transplantation in children. Molecular barcoding with unique molecular identifiers was used for the TCRbeta library. MiXCR, run by TCRdb on the PCR reads, gives a single entry per CDR3 protein. The sample comprises hundreds of thousands of distinct CDR3 sequences, roughly 14% of which are singletons, and 0.79% rests with the top ten. The specimen comprised PBMCs, sampled before TCRalphabeta/CD19-depleted stem cell transplant. The receptors were sampled from a girl aged 2 to 10 with congenital amegakaryocytic thrombocytopenia, due to receive a stem cell transplant.

This clonotype was found many times. V usage is TRBV7-8 and J usage is TRBJ2-7; possibly TRBD2 for D (5 bases). The CDR3 runs to 14 residues. In germline, CDR1 is SGHVS, CDR2 FQNEAQ. Trimming removed 0 bases from V and 2 bases from J, with 8 bases in between. The CDR3 loop reads CASSLASATYEQYF. The CDR3 DNA reads TGTGCCAGCAGCTTAGCTAGCGCAACCTACGAGCAGTACTTC.

At least ten counts were recorded for this clonotype. The chain carries TRBV18 and TRBJ2-2; no clear D gene. CDR1 and CDR2 from the germline V gene are KGHSH and LQKENI. V lost 5 bases to trimming and J lost 1 base, with 11 bases between them. The CDR3 totals 15 residues. The CDR3 reads CASSLGGVNTGELFF. Written as DNA, the CDR3 is TGTGCCAGCTCATTAGGCGGAGTGAACACCGGGGAGCTGTTTTTT. The whole variable domain, remainder taken from reference TRBV18 and TRBJ2-2, is NAGVMQNPRHLVRRRGQEARLRCSPMKGHSHVYWYRQLPEEGLKFMVYLQKENIIDESGMPKERFSAEFPKEGPSILRIQQVVRGDSAAYFCASSLGGVNTGELFFGEGSRLTVL.

In its sample, this clonotype was seen many times. J is TRBJ2-7 and V is TRBV18; 7 bases map to TRBD1. Germline V gene data show CDR1 as KGHSH and CDR2 as LQKENI. V lost 3 bases to trimming and J lost 6 bases; unmatched junction nucleotides: 2. The CDR3 consists of 12 residues. The CDR3, as DNA: TGTGCCAGCTCACCGACAGGGTTCGAGCAGTACTTC. Translated: CASSPTGFEQYF.

This chain connects TRBV2 to TRBJ2-1; 12 bases align to TRBD2. This CDR3 region has 15 residues. V shed 7 bases and J 7 bases; nucleotides not matched to a gene: 8. Germline CDR1 reads SNHLY; CDR2 reads FYNNEI. The DNA for the CDR3 is TGTGCCAGCATCCTCAAGACTAGCGGGAGTAATGAGCAGTTCTTC. Its protein is CASILKTSGSNEQFF.

The genes are TRBV28 and TRBJ1-1; possibly TRBD1 for D (5 bases). The CDR3 sequence is 16 residues long. With 5 bases removed from V and 6 bases from J, the gap between germline ends came to 22 bases. CDR1 MDHEN and CDR2 SYDVKM come from the germline V gene. In nucleotides, the CDR3 is TGTGCCAGCAGTCTATCCCCTTTGGGAGGGGTTCCTGAAGCTTTCTTT. This codes for CASSLSPLGGVPEAFF.

This chain uses TRBV7-9 with TRBJ2-7; a possible D gene is TRBD2 (6 bases). Germline-derived CDR1 and CDR2 are SEHNR and FQNEAQ (reference sequence). The CDR3 runs 17 residues. Trimming cost V 4 bases and J 3 bases, with 22 bases left between them. DNA of the CDR3: TGTGCCAGCAGCTCGCCCGCGTATTGGGCGGGACGCTACGAGCAGTACTTC. Encoded protein: CASSSPAYWAGRYEQYF.

In this sample, this clonotype turned up many times. V is TRBV6-5 and J is TRBJ2-1, with TRBD2 matching 8 bases. The J segment lost 7 bases and the V segment lost 2 bases, leaving 13 bases of the junction unmatched. Germline values: CDR1 MNHEY, CDR2 SVGAGI. The CDR3 has 17 amino acids. Here the CDR3 reads CASSYGEGLGSSNEQFF. The DNA of the CDR3 is TGTGCCAGCAGTTACGGGGAGGGACTAGGATCATCTAATGAGCAGTTCTTC.

There are a few counts of this clonotype. The chain joins TRBV5-1 to TRBJ2-7; TRBD1 matches at 7 bases. The germline gives CDR1 SGHRS, CDR2 YFSETQ. With 1 base clipped from V and 5 bases from J, the junction kept 6 bases outside the gene matches. The CDR3 contains 14 residues. The CDR3 loop reads CASSLLRGGDEQYF. Written as DNA, the CDR3 is TGCGCCAGCAGCTTGTTGAGAGGGGGCGACGAGCAGTACTTC.

This clonotype was seen only a few times. The CDR3 loop is CASSLRAGRDEQYF. For the CDR3, the DNA is TGTGCCAGCAGTTTACGTGCAGGGAGGGACGAGCAGTACTTC. V usage is TRBV12-3 or TRBV12-4 and J usage is TRBJ2-7; 7 bases line up with TRBD2. The CDR3 length is 14 residues. V shed 2 bases and J 5 bases; nucleotides not matched to a gene: 6.

This clonotype was counted many times. This sequence joins TRBV4-1 and TRBJ2-1; 11 positions agree with TRBD2. The V segment lost 4 bases and the J segment 3 bases; nucleotides outside the gene matches: 14. Germline-derived CDR1 and CDR2 are MGHRA and YSYEKL. This CDR3 is built from 19 residues. The CDR3 nucleotides are TGCGCCAGCAGCCCAGCTACCTCTCCGGGACTAGCGGACTACAATGAGCAGTTCTTC. This translates into CASSPATSPGLADYNEQFF.

In this sample, this clonotype turned up a few times. This rearrangement joins TRBV4-1 to TRBJ2-5; tentatively, D is TRBD2 (6 bases). Trimming removed 4 bases from V and 5 bases from J, with 14 bases in between. The CDR3 runs 14 residues. The germline CDR1 and CDR2 sequences are MGHRA and YSYEKL. The CDR3 nucleotides are TGCGCCAGCAGCCCCCGGGACTTAGGGGAGACCCAGTACTTC. Translated: CASSPRDLGETQYF.

This clonotype was seen only a few times. J is TRBJ2-5 and V is TRBV15; D unresolved. CDR3 length: 13 amino acids. Trimming removed 2 bases from V and 3 bases from J, with 7 bases in between. Germline values: CDR1 LNHNV, CDR2 YYDKDF (reference sequence). In DNA, the CDR3 is TGTGCCACCAGCAGATCAGTCGAAGAGACCCAGTACTTC. Translating it yields CATSRSVEETQYF.

Ten or more counts support this clonotype. V is TRBV27 and J is TRBJ2-1; 8 positions agree with TRBD2. Germline assignment: CDR1 MNHEY and CDR2 SMNVEV (reference sequence). The CDR3 length is 16 residues. V was clipped by 1 base and J by 8 bases; unmatched bases: 10. CDR3 in amino acids: CASSLYGRALGYEQFF. The CDR3 DNA is TGTGCCAGCAGTTTATACGGGAGGGCCTTAGGGTATGAGCAGTTCTTC.

In its sample, this clonotype was seen once. The chain uses TRBV3-1 and TRBJ2-1, with a weak D call TRBD2 (5 bases). The CDR3 is 16 amino acids. The germline V and J ends were trimmed by 4 bases and 1 base, with 14 bases remaining between them. The V gene's germline CDR1 is LGHDT and CDR2 YNNKEL (reference sequence). The CDR3 sequence: CASSPGYPGSYNEQFF. In DNA, the CDR3 is TGTGCCAGCAGCCCAGGATACCCGGGGTCCTACAATGAGCAGTTCTTC.

This chain links TRBV11-2 with TRBJ1-5; 9 bases agree with TRBD1. The junction had 9 bases not matched to a gene; V was cut back by 4 bases and J by 5 bases. The CDR3 is made up of 16 amino acids. Germline-derived CDR1 and CDR2 are SGHAT and FQNNGV. The CDR3 region is CASSSRGWTGDQPQHF. CDR3 nucleotides: TGTGCCAGCAGCTCTAGAGGGTGGACAGGGGATCAGCCCCAGCATTTT.

The J gene is TRBJ2-1, the V gene TRBV5-1; 8 bases align to TRBD2. The CDR3 loop spans 15 amino acids. Per the germline V gene, CDR1 is SGHRS and CDR2 is YFSETQ. After removal of 4 bases from V and 7 bases from J, the junction contained 10 bases not matched to a gene. As DNA, the CDR3 is TGCGCCAGCAGCCTTAGCGGGACCGCGGTGAATGAGCAGTTCTTC. Translation: CASSLSGTAVNEQFF.

At least ten counts were recorded for this clonotype. The chain uses TRBV12-3 or TRBV12-4 and TRBJ1-2; possible D gene TRBD1, 5 bases. This CDR3 region has 13 residues. The ends were cut back, 2 bases at V and 6 bases at J, with 10 bases in the middle. CDR3 nucleotide sequence: TGTGCCAGCAGTTTACAAGGGGCCGATGGCTACACCTTC. Amino acids: CASSLQGADGYTF.

This clonotype showed up many times. V is TRBV12-3 or TRBV12-4 and J is TRBJ1-5; D is unclear. This CDR3 is 14 amino acids long. Between the trimmed V and J ends, which lost 6 bases and 4 bases, there was a span of 13 bases. CDR3 region: CASSPRRINQPQHF. As DNA, the CDR3 is TGTGCCAGCAGCCCACGACGGATAAATCAGCCCCAGCATTTT.

The rearrangement uses TRBV30 and TRBJ1-1; 7 bases fit TRBD1. This CDR3 comprises 14 residues. CDR1 is GTSNPN and CDR2 is SVGIG in the germline V gene (reference sequence). J gave up 4 bases and V 4 bases, and 9 bases lay outside the gene matches. CDR3 DNA sequence: TGTGCCTGGACATCGTCGCAGGGGGTCACTGAAGCTTTCTTT. This translates into CAWTSSQGVTEAFF.

The chain joins TRBV7-9 to TRBJ2-7, with 9 bases fitting TRBD1. CDR1 SEHNR and CDR2 FQNEAQ come from the germline V gene (reference sequence). J lost 3 bases, V lost 4 bases, and 7 bases had no gene match. This CDR3 spans 15 amino acids. CDR3 DNA: TGTGCCAGCAGCTCAACTACAGGGGGCCTCTACGAGCAGTACTTC. Translation gives CASSSTTGGLYEQYF.

The CDR3 sequence is CASSLASSGELFF. In DNA, the CDR3 is TGCGCCAGCAGCTTGGCCTCTTCCGGGGAGCTGTTTTTT. The chain recombines TRBV5-1 with TRBJ2-2; D gene ambiguous. V lost 0 bases, J lost 6 bases, and 6 bases lay in between. The CDR3 is made up of 13 amino acids. Germline V gene lookup returns CDR1 SGHRS and CDR2 YFSETQ.

Of note for this clonotype: The junction shows a germline mismatch at one end, possibly a read error. The CDR3 spells CASSLAGYNRPQHF. CDR3 in DNA: TGTGCCAGCAGCTTAGCCGGGTATAATCGGCCCCAGCATTTT. The V and J genes are TRBV7-2 and TRBJ1-5; unclear D gene. The CDR3 spans 14 residues. Germline V gene lookup returns CDR1 SGHTA and CDR2 FQGNSA.

The chain recombines TRBV29-1 with TRBJ2-1; 10 bases match TRBD1. The CDR3 covers 14 residues. V gave up 7 bases and J gave up 9 bases; unmatched junction bases: 12. Germline V gives CDR1 SQVTM, CDR2 ANQGSEA. The CDR3, as DNA: TGCAGCGCCCTGGCCGGGACAGGGGTCGGTGAGCAGTTCTTC. Protein product: CSALAGTGVGEQFF.

This clonotype has at least ten counts. The rearrangement links TRBV29-1 to TRBJ2-7; 9 nucleotides agree with TRBD1. The CDR3 length is 14 residues. In germline, CDR1 is SQVTM, CDR2 ANQGSEA. V was clipped by 6 bases and J by 3 bases; unmatched bases: 9. CDR3: CSVQKRQGGYEQYF. The DNA of the CDR3 is TGCAGCGTCCAAAAGAGACAGGGGGGCTACGAGCAGTACTTC.

This clonotype occurred a few times. V usage is TRBV4-2 and J usage is TRBJ2-1; TRBD1 or TRBD2 may be the D gene (5 bases each). This CDR3 comprises 13 residues. Germline V gene sequence: CDR1 LGHNA, CDR2 YNFKEQ. V shed 11 bases and J shed 4 bases, with 15 bases lying between them. The CDR3 region is CASRGAVYNEQFF. CDR3 in DNA: TGTGCCTCCCGAGGGGCCGTTTACAATGAGCAGTTCTTC.

The rearrangement links TRBV14 to TRBJ2-7; TRBD1 agrees at 7 bases. The germline gives CDR1 SGHDN, CDR2 FVKESK. V gave up 3 bases and J gave up 3 bases; unmatched junction bases: 5. CDR3 length: 14 residues. The CDR3 DNA reads TGTGCCAGCAGCCAGGGACAGAGGTACTACGAGCAGTACTTC. Amino acids: CASSQGQRYYEQYF.